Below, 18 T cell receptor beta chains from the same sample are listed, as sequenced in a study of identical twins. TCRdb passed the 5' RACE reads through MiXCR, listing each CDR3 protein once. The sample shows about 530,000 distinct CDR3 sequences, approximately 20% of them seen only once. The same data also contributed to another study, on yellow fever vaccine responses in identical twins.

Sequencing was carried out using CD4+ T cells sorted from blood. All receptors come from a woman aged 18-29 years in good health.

For the CDR3, the DNA is TGTGCCAGCGGTGGTGACACCCCTAACCACCAGTACTTC. Encoded protein: CASGGDTPNHQYF. V is TRBV2 and J is TRBJ2-5; D not resolved. This CDR3 has 13 amino acids. Deletions cut 8 bases from V and 10 bases from J, with 20 bases between. In germline, CDR1 is SNHLY, CDR2 FYNNEI.

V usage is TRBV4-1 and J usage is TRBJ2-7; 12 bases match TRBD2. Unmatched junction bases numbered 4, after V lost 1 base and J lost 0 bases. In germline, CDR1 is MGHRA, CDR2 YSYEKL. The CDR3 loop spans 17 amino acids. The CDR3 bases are TGCGCCAGCAGCCAAGGGACTAGCGGGACCTTCTCCTACGAGCAGTACTTC. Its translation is CASSQGTSGTFSYEQYF.

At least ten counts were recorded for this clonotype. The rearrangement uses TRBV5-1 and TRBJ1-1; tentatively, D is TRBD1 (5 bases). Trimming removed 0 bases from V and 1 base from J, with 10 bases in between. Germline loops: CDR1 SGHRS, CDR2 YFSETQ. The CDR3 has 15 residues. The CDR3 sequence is CASSLAGQGNTEAFF. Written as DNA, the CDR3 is TGCGCCAGCAGCTTGGCCGGGCAGGGGAACACTGAAGCTTTCTTT.

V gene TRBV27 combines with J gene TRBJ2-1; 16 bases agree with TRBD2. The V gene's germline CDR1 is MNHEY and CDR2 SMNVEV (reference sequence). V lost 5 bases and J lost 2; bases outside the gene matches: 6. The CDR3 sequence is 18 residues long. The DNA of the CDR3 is TGTGCCAGCAGTACGGGACTAGCGGGAGGGCCCCCCTACAATGAGCAGTTCTTC. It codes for CASSTGLAGGPPYNEQFF.

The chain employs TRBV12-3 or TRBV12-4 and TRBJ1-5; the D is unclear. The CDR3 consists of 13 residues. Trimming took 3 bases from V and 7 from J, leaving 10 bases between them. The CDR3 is CASSLWGGQPQHF. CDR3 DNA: TGTGCCAGCAGTTTGTGGGGTGGGCAGCCCCAGCATTTT.

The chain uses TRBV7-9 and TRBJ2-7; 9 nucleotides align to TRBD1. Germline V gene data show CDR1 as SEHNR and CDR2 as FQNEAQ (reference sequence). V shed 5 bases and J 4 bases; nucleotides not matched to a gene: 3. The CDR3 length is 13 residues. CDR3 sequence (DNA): TGTGCCAGCAGCGGGACAGGGAGGTACGAGCAGTACTTC. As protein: CASSGTGRYEQYF.

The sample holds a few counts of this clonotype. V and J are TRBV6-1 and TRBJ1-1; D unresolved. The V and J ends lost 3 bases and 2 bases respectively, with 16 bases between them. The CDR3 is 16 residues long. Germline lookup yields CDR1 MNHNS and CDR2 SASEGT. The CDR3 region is CASSDIVGLSNTEAFF. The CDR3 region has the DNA TGTGCCAGCAGTGATATAGTCGGTCTATCAAACACTGAAGCTTTCTTT.

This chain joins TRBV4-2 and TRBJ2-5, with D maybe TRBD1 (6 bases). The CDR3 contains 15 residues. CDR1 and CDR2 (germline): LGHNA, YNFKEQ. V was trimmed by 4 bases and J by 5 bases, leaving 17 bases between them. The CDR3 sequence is CASSRGDKKEETQYF. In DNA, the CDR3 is TGTGCCAGCAGCCGAGGGGACAAGAAAGAGGAGACCCAGTACTTC.

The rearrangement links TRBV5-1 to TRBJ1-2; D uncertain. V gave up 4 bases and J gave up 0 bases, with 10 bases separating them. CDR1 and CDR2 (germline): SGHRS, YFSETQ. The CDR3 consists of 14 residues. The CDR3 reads CASSPNIANYGYTF. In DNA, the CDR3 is TGCGCCAGCAGCCCAAATATCGCTAACTATGGCTACACCTTC.

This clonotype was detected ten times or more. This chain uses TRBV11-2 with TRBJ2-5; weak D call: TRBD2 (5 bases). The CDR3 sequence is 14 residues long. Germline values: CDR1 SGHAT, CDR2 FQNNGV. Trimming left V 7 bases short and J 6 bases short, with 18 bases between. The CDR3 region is CASTQGGASQTQYF. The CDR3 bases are TGTGCCAGCACCCAAGGAGGAGCAAGCCAGACCCAGTACTTC.

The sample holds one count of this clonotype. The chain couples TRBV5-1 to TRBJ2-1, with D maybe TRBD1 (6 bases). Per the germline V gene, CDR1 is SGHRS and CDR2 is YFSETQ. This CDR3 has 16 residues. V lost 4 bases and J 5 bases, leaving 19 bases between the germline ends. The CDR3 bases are TGCGCCAGCAGCATCAGGGGCAGGGGCCTCAACAATGAGCAGTTCTTC. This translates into CASSIRGRGLNNEQFF.

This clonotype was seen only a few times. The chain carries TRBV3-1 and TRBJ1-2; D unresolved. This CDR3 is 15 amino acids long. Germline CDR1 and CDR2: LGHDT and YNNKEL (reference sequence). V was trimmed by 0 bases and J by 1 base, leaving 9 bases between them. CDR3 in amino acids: CASSQDLAVNYGYTF. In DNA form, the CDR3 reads TGTGCCAGCAGCCAAGATTTGGCAGTTAACTATGGCTACACCTTC.

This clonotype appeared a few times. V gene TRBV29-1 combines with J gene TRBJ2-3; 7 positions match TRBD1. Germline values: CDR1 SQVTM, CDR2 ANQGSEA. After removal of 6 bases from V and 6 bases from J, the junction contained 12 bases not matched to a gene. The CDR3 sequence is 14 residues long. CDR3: CSVGTGTVLDTQYF. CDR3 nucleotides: TGCAGCGTGGGAACCGGGACAGTCCTGGATACGCAGTATTTT.

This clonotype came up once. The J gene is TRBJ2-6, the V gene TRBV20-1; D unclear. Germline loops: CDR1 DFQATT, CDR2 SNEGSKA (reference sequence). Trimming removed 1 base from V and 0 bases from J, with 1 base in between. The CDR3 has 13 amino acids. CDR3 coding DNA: TGCAGTGCTAGAGTCTCTGGGGCCAACGTCCTGACTTTC. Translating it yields CSARVSGANVLTF.

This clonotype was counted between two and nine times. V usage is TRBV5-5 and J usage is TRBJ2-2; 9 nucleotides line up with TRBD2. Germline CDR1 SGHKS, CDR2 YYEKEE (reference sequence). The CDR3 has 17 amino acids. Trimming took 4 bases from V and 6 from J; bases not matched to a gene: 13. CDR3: CASSVSYSGRAPGELFF. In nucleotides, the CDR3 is TGTGCCAGCAGCGTCAGTTATAGCGGGAGAGCCCCCGGGGAGCTGTTTTTT.

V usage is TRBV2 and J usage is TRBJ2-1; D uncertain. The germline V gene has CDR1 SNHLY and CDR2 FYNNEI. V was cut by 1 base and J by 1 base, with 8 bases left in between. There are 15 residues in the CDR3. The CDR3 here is CASSEEASSYNEQFF. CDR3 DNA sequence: TGTGCCAGCAGTGAAGAAGCGTCTTCCTACAATGAGCAGTTCTTC.

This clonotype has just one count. The CDR3 DNA follows: TGCGCCAGCAGCCAAGTTTCCGGGGTTGAAAGCAATCAGCCCCAGCATTTT. Translating gives CASSQVSGVESNQPQHF. V is TRBV4-1 and J is TRBJ1-5; D unresolved. Per the germline V gene, CDR1 is MGHRA and CDR2 is YSYEKL. The CDR3 contains 17 residues. Trimming removed 1 base at V and 1 base at J, with 14 bases between.

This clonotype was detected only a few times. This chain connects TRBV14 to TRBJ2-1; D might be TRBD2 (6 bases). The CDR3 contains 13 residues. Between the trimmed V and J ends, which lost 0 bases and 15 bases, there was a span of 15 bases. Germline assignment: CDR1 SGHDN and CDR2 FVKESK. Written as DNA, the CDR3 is TGTGCCAGCAGCCAAGATCAAGCCGGGGGAAGGTTCTTC. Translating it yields CASSQDQAGGRFF.